Below, 29 T cell receptor beta chains from the same sample are listed, as sequenced in a study of control samples from healthy donors and cancer patients. The data were produced by immunoSEQ multiplex PCR, yet TCRdb's version contains in-frame clones alone and is incomplete. The data hold approximately 100,000 clones, with 85% to 90% observed a single time. The sample consisted of PBMCs. Receptors were obtained from a man in his fifties or sixties with lung cancer.

The chain carries TRBV5-1 and TRBJ2-6; the D gene is possibly TRBD2 (6 bases). The germline V and J ends were trimmed by 4 bases and 7 bases, with 15 bases remaining between them. CDR3 length equals 15 residues. The germline CDR1 and CDR2 sequences are SGHRS and YFSETQ. CDR3 DNA: TGCGCCAGCAGCCCCGGAGGGGCTTCAGCCAACGTCCTGACTTTC. Translating it yields CASSPGGASANVLTF.

This chain joins TRBV5-1 and TRBJ2-2; 8 bases map to TRBD1. This CDR3 is 16 amino acids long. Trimming at V came to 4 bases and at J to 2 bases, leaving 7 bases not matched to a gene. Germline V gene lookup returns CDR1 SGHRS and CDR2 YFSETQ. The CDR3 protein is CASSGWDRRNTGELFF. In DNA form, the CDR3 reads TGCGCCAGCAGCGGGTGGGACAGGCGAAACACCGGGGAGCTGTTTTTT.

The V call is TRBV12-5, the J call TRBJ2-1, with D possibly TRBD2 on 6 matching bases. V lost 7 bases and J 4 bases, leaving 20 bases between the germline ends. CDR3 length: 16 residues. CDR1 is LGHNT and CDR2 is FRNRAP in the germline V gene. The CDR3 DNA follows: TGTGCTAGTGCCAGTGATATGGGCGGGGTGTACAATGAGCAGTTCTTC. Its translation is CASASDMGGVYNEQFF.

The chain employs TRBV24-1 and TRBJ1-5, with 8 bases that match TRBD1. Germline V gives CDR1 KGHDR, CDR2 SFDVKD. The ends lost 5 bases at V and 2 bases at J; junction bases unmatched: 4. The CDR3 runs 15 residues. The CDR3 protein is CATSAGTGGNQPQHF. Written as DNA, the CDR3 is TGTGCCACCAGTGCCGGGACAGGCGGCAATCAGCCCCAGCATTTT.

This clone was counted a single time. The CDR3 spells CATSDFTGDTQYF. For the CDR3, the DNA is TGTGCCACCAGTGATTTTACAGGAGATACGCAGTATTTT. The V and J genes are TRBV24-1 and TRBJ2-3; the D gene is possibly TRBD1 (5 bases). The CDR3 has 13 residues. V lost 1 base and J lost 5, with 6 bases in between. Per the germline V gene, CDR1 is KGHDR and CDR2 is SFDVKD.

The chain couples TRBV6-6 to TRBJ1-2; D is unclear. The CDR3 extends over 14 amino acids. The V and J ends lost 6 bases and 8 bases respectively, with 19 bases between them. Germline CDR1 and CDR2: MNHNY and SVGAGI (reference sequence). The CDR3 protein is CASRQMDRGWGYTF. CDR3 coding DNA: TGTGCCAGCAGACAAATGGACCGCGGATGGGGCTACACCTTC.

The chain is built from TRBV7-3 and TRBJ1-2, with 11 bases fitting TRBD1. The CDR3 covers 15 residues. With V trimmed by 7 bases and J by 3 bases, 7 bases remained unmatched. Germline CDR1 is SGHTA and CDR2 is FQGTGA. CDR3 residues: CASKSGQGGDYGYTF. CDR3 DNA sequence: TGTGCCAGCAAATCGGGACAGGGGGGAGACTATGGCTACACCTTC.

The chain has TRBV5-4 and TRBJ1-1; tentatively, D is TRBD1 (5 bases). The CDR3 consists of 14 residues. V dropped 4 bases and J dropped 5 bases, with 15 bases sitting between them. Germline lookup yields CDR1 SGHNT and CDR2 YYREEE (reference sequence). CDR3 nucleotides: TGTGCCAGCAGCGGGCGGTGGGGGGGGACTGAAGCTTTCTTT. Its translation is CASSGRWGGTEAFF.

J is TRBJ2-3 and V is TRBV6-5; possible D gene TRBD1, 5 bases. V was pared by 7 bases and J by 0 bases, with 14 bases between. The CDR3 has 15 amino acids. Germline V gene lookup returns CDR1 MNHEY and CDR2 SVGAGI. The CDR3 region has the DNA TGTGCCAGCAAATCGCAGGGTCTAAGCACAGATACGCAGTATTTT. It translates to CASKSQGLSTDTQYF.

This clone was detected once. J is TRBJ2-3 and V is TRBV5-1; tentative D call: TRBD1 (5 bases). The CDR3 totals 16 residues. Trimming shortened V by 0 bases and J by 0 bases, and 11 bases separated the two germline ends. Germline-derived CDR1 and CDR2 are SGHRS and YFSETQ. The CDR3 sequence: CASSLARTMSTDTQYF. The CDR3 DNA follows: TGCGCCAGCAGCTTGGCGAGGACAATGAGCACAGATACGCAGTATTTT.

The chain joins TRBV4-1 to TRBJ2-6; D gene ambiguous. The CDR3 runs 13 residues. CDR1 MGHRA and CDR2 YSYEKL come from the germline V gene. V shed 7 bases and J shed 4 bases, with 8 bases lying between them. The DNA of the CDR3 is TGCGCCAGCAAAGATCCCGGGGCCAACGTCCTGACTTTC. It translates to CASKDPGANVLTF.

This clone was counted a single time. The rearrangement links TRBV3-1 (or the pseudogene TRBV3-2) to TRBJ2-5; D is uncertain. The germline V and J ends were trimmed by 4 bases and 7 bases, with 10 bases remaining between them. Germline-derived CDR1 and CDR2 are LGHDT and YNNKEL (reference sequence). The CDR3 runs to 12 residues. The CDR3 coding sequence is TGTGCCAGCAGCCCCTCAACGGGGACCCAGTACTTC. Its translation: CASSPSTGTQYF.

This clone appeared once. This chain uses TRBV25-1 with TRBJ1-2, with a possible D match to TRBD1 (6 bases). Per germline, CDR1 MGHDK and CDR2 SYGVNS. The CDR3 loop spans 14 amino acids. The V end lost 5 bases, the J end lost 8 bases, and 18 bases lay between the germline ends. The DNA for the CDR3 is TGTGCCAGCAGTAAACTAACAGGGTCGGACGGCTACACCTTC. It codes for CASSKLTGSDGYTF.

Of note for this clone: At the DNA level, this CDR3 is encoded by other sequences in the same sample as well. The gene calls are TRBV3-1 (or the pseudogene TRBV3-2) and TRBJ1-1; D is unresolved. Germline V CDR1 and CDR2: LGHDT, YNNKEL (reference sequence). V gave up 3 bases and J gave up 2 bases, with 7 bases separating them. The CDR3 contains 13 residues. CDR3 sequence (DNA): TGTGCCAGCAGCCAGGGCCGAAACACTGAAGCTTTCTTT. It encodes CASSQGRNTEAFF.

V is TRBV5-1 and J is TRBJ1-1; D remains ambiguous. Germline CDR1 and CDR2: SGHRS and YFSETQ. This CDR3 has 15 residues. The V end lost 0 bases, the J end lost 4 bases, and 13 bases lay between the germline ends. As DNA, the CDR3 is TGCGCCAGCAGCTTGGGGGTCGTCCGGGGCACTGAAGCTTTCTTT. Translation: CASSLGVVRGTEAFF.

The V gene is TRBV4-1, the J gene TRBJ1-2; possibly TRBD1 for D (5 bases). Trimming took 1 base from V and 5 from J, leaving 8 bases between them. The CDR3 totals 13 residues. Germline V lookup: CDR1 MGHRA, CDR2 YSYEKL. This CDR3 is CASSQADSYGYTF. CDR3 sequence (DNA): TGCGCCAGCAGCCAAGCCGACAGTTATGGCTACACCTTC.

The CDR3 coding sequence is TGTGCCAGCAGCTTGGCGTCTGGAAACACCATATATTTT. Translation: CASSLASGNTIYF. The gene calls are TRBV5-8 and TRBJ1-3; D not certain. Trimming shortened V by 0 bases and J by 1 base, and 2 bases separated the two germline ends. This CDR3 has 13 residues. Looked up from germline, CDR1 is SGHTS and CDR2 is YDEGEE.

This sequence joins TRBV7-2 and TRBJ1-2; no definite D call. Per the germline V gene, CDR1 is SGHTA and CDR2 is FQGNSA. The CDR3 runs 15 residues. V dropped 5 bases and J dropped 5 bases, with 18 bases sitting between them. The CDR3 DNA is TGTGCCAGCAGCAAGATATCCGGGTCTGAATATGGCTACACCTTC. This encodes CASSKISGSEYGYTF.

This clone was seen only a few times. This sequence joins TRBV6-5 and TRBJ1-1; possibly TRBD1 for D (6 bases). The CDR3 loop spans 14 amino acids. CDR1 is MNHEY, CDR2 SVGAGI, per germline. The V and J ends lost 2 bases and 2 bases respectively, with 9 bases between them. The CDR3 sequence: CASSYHRDNTEAFF. The CDR3 nucleotides read TGTGCCAGCAGTTACCACAGGGACAACACTGAAGCTTTCTTT.

J is TRBJ2-5 and V is TRBV5-8, with a weak D call TRBD2 (8 bases). The CDR3 covers 18 residues. Germline V gene data show CDR1 as SGHTS and CDR2 as YDEGEE. The V gene lost 1 base and the J gene lost 5 bases, with 24 bases spanning the gap. CDR3 DNA: TGTGCCAGCAGCTTGATCGGGGGGGCCTCACACAGGGGTGAGACCCAGTACTTC. Protein sequence: CASSLIGGASHRGETQYF.

The gene calls are TRBV5-8 and TRBJ2-1; 7 nucleotides match TRBD1. From germline, CDR1 is SGHTS and CDR2 YDEGEE. The CDR3 is 12 amino acids. The junction had 6 bases not matched to a gene; V was cut back by 3 bases and J by 12 bases. The CDR3 bases are TGTGCCAGCAGCTCAAACCGGGACAGGCAGTTCTTC. It encodes CASSSNRDRQFF. Full variable domain (missing parts from reference TRBV5-8 and TRBJ2-1): EAGVTQSPTHLIKTRGQQATLRCSPISGHTSVYWYQQALGLGLQFLLWYDEGEERNRGNFPPRFSGRQFPNYSSELNVNALELEDSALYLCASSSNRDRQFFGPGTRLTVL.

The V call is TRBV2, the J call TRBJ1-2; D unresolved. The CDR3 consists of 12 residues. Germline V gives CDR1 SNHLY, CDR2 FYNNEI. The germline V and J ends were trimmed by 4 bases and 4 bases, with 7 bases remaining between them. CDR3 nucleotide sequence: TGTGCCAGCAGTGCACAGACCTATGGCTACACCTTC. It translates to CASSAQTYGYTF.

The J gene is TRBJ2-1, the V gene TRBV5-4; D is uncertain. Looked up from germline, CDR1 is SGHNT and CDR2 is YYREEE (reference sequence). Trimming stripped 2 bases from V and 2 bases from J, with 8 bases between. There are 14 residues in the CDR3. CDR3 coding DNA: TGTGCCAGCAGCTTACATGGTGCCTACAATGAGCAGTTCTTC. It encodes CASSLHGAYNEQFF.

The chain links TRBV12-3 or TRBV12-4 to TRBJ1-6, with D hard to call. V lost 1 base, J lost 9 bases, and 4 bases lay in between. This CDR3 has 12 residues. Here the CDR3 DNA reads TGTGCCAGCAGTTTAGGAAGTTCACCCCTCCACTTT. Translating it yields CASSLGSSPLHF.

This chain connects TRBV7-9 to TRBJ1-2, with D hard to call. The CDR3 sequence is 14 residues long. Trimming cost V 2 bases and J 4 bases, with 11 bases left between them. Germline loops: CDR1 SEHNR, CDR2 FQNEAQ (reference sequence). The CDR3 DNA is TGTGCCAGCAGCTTAATGTTCGAGGGCTATGGCTACACCTTC. It specifies CASSLMFEGYGYTF.

The DNA for the CDR3 is TGTGCCAGCAGTGAACTGGGACTAGAAGGTTCACCCCTCCACTTT. Protein: CASSELGLEGSPLHF. This chain joins TRBV6-1 and TRBJ1-6; D is possibly TRBD1 (5 bases). The CDR3 runs to 15 residues. V lost 2 bases to trimming and J lost 9 bases, with 14 bases between them. Germline V CDR1 and CDR2: MNHNS, SASEGT.

In its sample, this clone was seen once. This rearrangement joins TRBV13 to TRBJ2-3; tentative D call: TRBD1 (5 bases). Looked up from germline, CDR1 is PRHDT and CDR2 is FYEKMQ (reference sequence). The CDR3 contains 13 residues. Trimming cost V 1 base and J 6 bases, with 8 bases left between them. Here the CDR3 reads CASSLEGVDTQYF. The CDR3 DNA is TGTGCCAGCAGCTTAGAAGGGGTCGATACGCAGTATTTT.

This chain joins TRBV30 and TRBJ2-5; D tentatively fits TRBD1 or TRBD2 (5 bases each). Trimming took 6 bases from V and 0 from J, leaving 17 bases between them. The CDR3 is 15 amino acids. Germline lookup yields CDR1 GTSNPN and CDR2 SVGIG (reference sequence). CDR3 residues: CACTPGPYYQETQYF. The CDR3 DNA reads as TGTGCCTGTACGCCGGGACCGTACTACCAAGAGACCCAGTACTTC. The full variable domain, rest sourced from reference TRBV30 and TRBJ2-5, is SQTIHQWPATLVQPVGSPLSLECTVEGTSNPNLYWYRQAAGRGLQLLFYSVGIGQISSEVPQNLSASRPQDRQFILSSKKLLLSDSGFYLCACTPGPYYQETQYFGPGTRLLVL.

The CDR3 region is CAWSGGSYNEQFF. CDR3 DNA: TGTGCCTGGAGCGGGGGGTCTTACAATGAGCAGTTCTTC. This chain uses TRBV30 with TRBJ2-1; 7 bases map to TRBD2. Germline CDR1 reads GTSNPN; CDR2 reads SVGIG (reference sequence). This CDR3 region has 13 residues. The J segment lost 4 bases and the V segment lost 3 bases, leaving 3 bases of the junction unmatched.